This T cell receptor (beta chain) comes out of a study of T cells in Graves' hyperthyroidism and ophthalmopathy. The wider study: The blood sample was taken at first diagnosis, before treatment began. Study results and limitations: Blood also carried most thyroid clonotypes expanded above 0.001.

This CDR3 spans 19 amino acids. V trimming: 3 bases; J trimming: 0 bases; junction bases outside the gene matches: 10. CDR1 and CDR2 (germline): LGHNA, YNFKEQ. On this clonotype: What it recognizes is unknown.

The investigators amplified TCR beta CDR3 regions from RNA transcripts. The TCR CDR3 was amplified in a first-round RT-PCR using the HTBI primer set. TCRdb re-derived calls from the multiplex PCR reads in MiXCR, one entry per CDR3 protein. The table has 600,000 or so distinct CDR3 sequences, about 15% seen once. The clonotype comes from a woman between 50 and 59 years old with Graves' ophthalmopathy. This chain links TRBV4-2 with TRBJ2-1, with TRBD2 identical over 11 bases. Sequencing was carried out using blood. CDR3 loop: CASSQRGLADRSSYNEQFF. The CDR3 region has the DNA TGTGCCAGCAGCCAGAGGGGACTAGCGGACCGGAGCTCCTACAATGAGCAGTTCTTC.